Listed below are T cell receptor beta chains from one sample, sequenced in a study of response to subunit inactivated influenza vaccine. TCRdb passed the RT-PCR reads through MiXCR, listing each CDR3 protein once. This sample has 450,000 to 600,000 distinct CDR3 sequences, with approximately 7.7% found just once. Sequencing was performed on PBMCs from blood, taken about 24 months after vaccination. The receptor source for this set is a man in his fifties or sixties who received an inactivated influenza vaccine. Each CDR3 is given with its conserved first and last residue. The order of the fields is clone size, J gene, V gene, D gene, CDR3 DNA, CDR3 protein. A D gene is named only where the DNA matches it firmly. Clone size appears in some rows only: once, few, many, or a class for an expanded clone.

clone size: -; J gene: TRBJ2-3; V gene: TRBV7-2; D gene: -; CDR3 DNA: TGTGCCAGCAGCTTAGCTATACAAAGCACAGATACGCAGTATTTT; CDR3 protein: CASSLAIQSTDTQYF
clone size: few; J gene: TRBJ2-7; V gene: TRBV28; D gene: -; CDR3 DNA: TGTGCCAGCAGTTTGAGGGACACCTTAATACCCCACGAGCAGTACTTC; CDR3 protein: CASSLRDTLIPHEQYF
clone size: -; J gene: TRBJ1-4; V gene: TRBV6-5; D gene: -; CDR3 DNA: TGTGCCAGCAGTAACCACAGGGCGGGGAATGAAAAACTGTTTTTT; CDR3 protein: CASSNHRAGNEKLFF
clone size: many; J gene: TRBJ2-2; V gene: TRBV2; D gene: -; CDR3 DNA: TGTGCCAGCAGTTTCGGACAGAGGACCGGGGAGCTGTTTTTT; CDR3 protein: CASSFGQRTGELFF
clone size: few; J gene: TRBJ1-4; V gene: TRBV4-3; D gene: -; CDR3 DNA: TGCGCCAGCAGCCATACCATGTGGGCAGGGACCTCAACTAATGAAAAACTGTTTTTT; CDR3 protein: CASSHTMWAGTSTNEKLFF
clone size: -; J gene: TRBJ2-7; V gene: TRBV20-1; D gene: -; CDR3 DNA: TGCAGTGCTAGAGTTCCGGGGCGGCCCCCTGGCGAGCAGTACTTC; CDR3 protein: CSARVPGRPPGEQYF
clone size: few; J gene: TRBJ1-5; V gene: TRBV29-1; D gene: -; CDR3 DNA: TGCAGCGTTCTACAGGGTTACAATCAGCCCCAGCATTTT; CDR3 protein: CSVLQGYNQPQHF
clone size: -; J gene: TRBJ1-5; V gene: TRBV20-1; D gene: -; CDR3 DNA: TGCAGTGCTAGGAAGGGACATAGCAATCAGCCCCAGCATTTT; CDR3 protein: CSARKGHSNQPQHF
clone size: -; J gene: TRBJ2-6; V gene: TRBV29-1; D gene: -; CDR3 DNA: TGCAGCGTTGAAGATCTTGGGGCAGCCTCTGGGGCCAACGTCCTGACTTTC; CDR3 protein: CSVEDLGAASGANVLTF
clone size: few; J gene: TRBJ2-7; V gene: TRBV11-2; D gene: -; CDR3 DNA: TGTGCCAGCAGCTTAGGGGGTGTACTCATAAAGCCCCTCGAGCAGTACTTC; CDR3 protein: CASSLGGVLIKPLEQYF